The sequence of this T cell receptor (beta chain) was determined in a study of CD8+ T cells in alopecia areata. Reverse transcription of extracted RNA yielded cDNA, which provided the sequencing template. The repertoire was sequenced with immunoSEQ multiplex PCR; TCRdb's copy has only in-frame clones and lacks some. The table lists 90,000 to 130,000 clones, 45% to 60% of them singletons, with 20% to 30% in the top ten. Details on this clone: The sample carries other DNA sequences with the same CDR3.

The V end lost 0 bases, the J end lost 3 bases, and 3 bases lay between the germline ends. The germline V gene encodes CDR1 PRHDT and CDR2 FYEKMQ (reference sequence). This CDR3 is built from 12 residues. The specimen was NKG2D-low CD8+ T cells sorted from blood. This receptor was obtained from a human donor with alopecia areata. The gene calls are TRBV13 and TRBJ2-7, with D hard to call. The DNA of the CDR3 is TGTGCCAGCAGCTTAGGAGGCTACGAGCAGTACTTC. It yields the protein CASSLGGYEQYF. The full variable domain, completed using reference TRBV13 and TRBJ2-7, is AAGVIQSPRHLIKEKRETATLKCYPIPRHDTVYWYQQGPGQDPQFLISFYEKMQSDKGSIPDRFSAQQFSDYHSELNMSSLELGDSALYFCASSLGGYEQYFGPGTRLTVT.